This T cell receptor (beta chain) was found in a study of cytomegalovirus exposure and HLA in healthy donors (dated by TCRdb to 2016 to 2017). About the investigation overall: According to an earlier analysis of 587 of the donors, about 179 million T cells yielded 100 million or so unique TCR beta sequences and approximately 280 Gb of sequence data. The number of donors typed differed by locus, with 629-630 for A, B, C, DRB1 and DQB1, 522 for DQA1, over 600 for DPA1, and roughly 450 for DPB1. Four or five DR-DQ haplotypes were handled as single units for association and clustering because linkage in the cohort was strong. The aim of the study was to test whether cataloging public T cell receptors could identify signatures of past pathogen exposure. Donor age, sex, ethnicity and CMV serostatus were collected together with the repertoire data. In a later genetic analysis, genome-wide SNP genotypes for about 65% of the 666 donors were used, and that subset was treated as a discovery cohort. HLA typing included class I and class II loci at four-digit resolution. Among the 398 genotyped donors, roughly 80% belonged to the genetic ancestry cluster associated with self-reported Caucasian donors. Among around 400 genotyped donors of the cohort, an average of approximately 240,000 unique TCR beta nucleotide sequences were sequenced per donor, around 20% of them non-productive. To decide whether each TCR beta V gene segment behaved as functional or pseudogenic, an earlier analysis of fewer than 750 of the donors relied on high-throughput TCR beta sequencing. Every repertoire in the discovery cohort had been generated on one and the same sequencing platform. Using immunosequencing, the study profiled T cell repertoires from fewer than 850 subjects and related those repertoires to cytomegalovirus serostatus. To study patterns of TCR occurrence, a later analysis re-analyzed previously published TCR beta repertoires from around 660 donors and added high-resolution HLA genotyping. In the later analysis, no new phenotypic data were used to find candidate immune exposures; instead, reliance was placed on TCR beta sequences and their occurrence across donors. The study combined high-throughput TCR immunosequencing, statistical association of individual TCRs with disease status, and machine learning to predict cytomegalovirus infection status. An early release covering roughly 600 HLA-typed donors comprised about 290 gigabases of sequencing data and tens of millions of unique TCR sequences. Along with the roughly 700-subject first cohort, a separate validation cohort of over a hundred different subjects was used. General findings and caveats noted by the study authors: The 87-base-pair reads could not distinguish some IMGT-functional V segments, including TRBV6-2 and TRBV6-3, so those segments were excluded. The cohort was sequenced for TCR beta chains only, and without alpha or paired-chain data the features that could be detected were limited. In the study, some 160 TCR beta chains were listed as associated with cytomegalovirus. It was suggested by the authors that the approach could potentially be generalized to other disease states and immunological phenotypes. According to a later genetic analysis, donors in an Asian-associated ancestry cluster had fewer N-insertions in productive TCRs than the approximately 670-donor mean. In a later genetic analysis, a missense DCLRE1C variant was associated with V-gene and J-gene trimming of TCR beta chains, and the association was replicated in an independent cohort. CMV serostatus was the only immune exposure information available for the cohort. Most TCR sequences were observed very rarely across donors, whereas some public TCRs were present in many individuals. According to a later analysis, most CMV-associated TCR beta chains appeared to be HLA-restricted, and the HLA associations seemed to be driven largely by CMV exposure. A cluster of highly shared sequence variants was judged likely to be a technical artifact of the sequencing pipeline. Broadly in line with IMGT annotations, most TCR beta V segments showed up in productive rearrangements about 87% or about 30% of the time in an earlier analysis of several hundred of the donors. Roughly uniform sequencing depth across donors was assumed in presence/absence analyses, although this assumption may not hold. A further reported finding was that TCR beta sequences accurately predicted the HLA-A and HLA-B alleles for most subjects in the first cohort. Linkage disequilibrium might explain the correlated functional status among segregating V segments, but an unknown experimental factor could not be ruled out. In a later analysis, the rate of TCR association differed among HLA loci, with DRB1 alleles having the most associated TCRs and HLA-C alleles having the fewest. In a later analysis, some 18,000 TCR beta sequences were associated with specific HLA alleles at a false discovery rate of 0.05. Because HLA typing was unavailable for some donors at each locus, only the typed subset was used in association tests. In vitro tests confirmed that a few of the cytomegalovirus-associated TCR beta chains recognize cytomegalovirus antigens. Over 15 rarely observed V segments, including chromosome 9 orphons, were excluded from the earlier analysis of about 600 of the donors because counts were too low. Cytomegalovirus status was reported to be diagnosed by the classifier with high specificity and sensitivity in both the original and validation cohorts. Strong co-occurrence of HLA alleles, especially DR and DQ, made assigning TCR associations to individual alleles difficult. According to a later analysis, parvovirus B19, influenza, CMV and Epstein-Barr virus appeared linked to several top co-occurrence clusters. A later analysis found that HLA-associated TCR beta chains were more clonally expanded and had lower generation probabilities than equally common non-associated chains.

Notes on this clone: There is no known antigen for this receptor. Nothing much larger sits one base from this clone, and base qualities are not available.

The cohort comprised more than 550 healthy bone marrow donors. At the time of sampling, every cohort member was nominally healthy, though immune exposures that went unrecorded were likely present. The donor was CMV seronegative and belonged to the group of 320 or so seronegative cohort members. Every donor gave a peripheral blood sample, and the peripheral blood mononuclear cells from that sample were used for TCR beta sequencing. The Qiagen DNeasy Blood Extraction Kit was used to extract genomic DNA from the blood cell samples. The receptor library was made with the immunoSEQ multiplex PCR assay. For the multiplex PCR, a mixture combining 60 forward primers for TCR Vbeta segments and 13 reverse primers for TCR Jbeta segments was used. Amplification of the CDR3 region of rearranged TCR beta genes was performed with a multiplex PCR assay on genomic DNA. On the Illumina HiSeq System, the amplified TCR beta libraries were sequenced as 87-base-pair reads. For the original study's pipeline: A later analysis counted approximately 84 million unique TCR beta chains across the 500 to 850 repertoires, and roughly 9.9 million of these chains were shared by at least two donors. To remove PCR and sequencing errors, raw reads were error-corrected and collapsed into unique sequences using a nearest-neighbor algorithm that merged closely related sequences. CDR3 sequences were aligned to IMGT reference sequences to assign V, D and J gene segments. For a sequence to be retained, a match of at least six nucleotides was required to both a V gene segment and a J gene segment. Rearrangements were classified as productive when the CDR3 lacked stop codons and remained in frame with V and J, and all other rearrangements were classified as non-productive. Following IMGT convention, CDR3 was defined as the stretch from the second conserved V-encoded cysteine up to the conserved J-encoded phenylalanine. The earlier analysis of about 640 of the donors excluded any sequence lacking an unambiguous match to a single V gene segment. An earlier analysis of a few hundred of the donors classified V segments as functional when productive rearrangements were above 56.7% and as segregating when the standard deviation between donors was above 5%. A statistical classification framework was built to diagnose cytomegalovirus status from the catalog of TCR beta chain sequences. V and J gene assignment, in a later analysis, came from comparing TCR nucleotide sequences with IMGT/GENE-DB human TR gene sequences. The TCRdist pipeline was used in a later analysis to assign CDR3 sequences and most-parsimonious VDJ recombination scenarios. In a later analysis, each TCR beta chain was defined by its CDR3 amino acid sequence together with its V-gene family, and reads without a unique V-gene family were excluded. To address suspected cross-contamination and a sequencing artifact, a later analysis removed 592 highly shared, low-generation-probability nucleotide sequences. For each public chain, a later analysis derived a clonal expansion index from normalized ranks of inferred template counts within each repertoire. A later analysis computed generation probabilities with a VDJ recombination model fitted to out-of-frame rearrangements, and checked the results against IGoR. In a later analysis, hypergeometric tests were used to score TCR-TCR, TCR-HLA and TCR-CMV co-occurrence, with a repertoire-size bias correction applied to TCR pairs. False discovery rates were estimated in a later analysis by permuting HLA or CMV assignments 20 times. In a later analysis, co-occurring TCRs were grouped with DBSCAN, and TCRdist sequence similarity was added when clustering was performed within HLA-allele-positive subsets. For co-occurrence clustering, repertoires with fewer than 30,000 or more than 120,000 public chains were excluded, along with a handful of repertoires with anomalous nucleotide sharing. TCRdb's version of the immuneACCESS table is confined to in-frame rearrangements and falls short of the full clone set. An unresolved V gene accounts for under half of the shortfall where checked; the remainder is of unknown origin. From that table come the V and J calls and clone size; the DNA was used to work out D and trimming. Across this sample there are some 110,000 clones, with roughly three quarters seen only once. Around 1% of the sample goes to the ten largest clones.

Spanning cysteine to phenylalanine, the CDR3 consists of 12 amino acids. Just the 36-base CDR3 DNA is kept, in frame starting at base 1. V gives up 6 bases and J gives up 1 base, and the segment between their germline ends measures 10 bases. From a lookup of the germline V gene, CDR1 and CDR2 are SQVTM and ANQGSEA. The sequence derives from a woman in her twenties or thirties in good health and CMV-seronegative. Source material: PBMCs. This receptor chain uses TRBV29-1 and TRBJ2-7, with a weak D call of TRBD1 (5 bases match). Read as DNA, the sequence is TGCAGCGTCGCGGACAATTCCTACGAGCAGTACTTC. Its translation is CSVADNSYEQYF.